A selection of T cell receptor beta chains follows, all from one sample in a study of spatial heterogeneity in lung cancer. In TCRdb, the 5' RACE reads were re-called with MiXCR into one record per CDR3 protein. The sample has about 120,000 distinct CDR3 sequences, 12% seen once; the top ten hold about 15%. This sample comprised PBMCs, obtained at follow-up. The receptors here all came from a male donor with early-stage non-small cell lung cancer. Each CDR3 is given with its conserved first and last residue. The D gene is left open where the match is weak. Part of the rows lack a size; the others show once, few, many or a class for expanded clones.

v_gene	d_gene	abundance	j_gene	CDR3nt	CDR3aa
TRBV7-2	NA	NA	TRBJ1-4	TGTGCCAGCAGCTCAGAGCGTGAAAAACTGTTTTTT	CASSSEREKLFF
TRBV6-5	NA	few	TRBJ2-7	TGTGCCAGCAGTTCGGACAGCGCGCCGTCCCAGTACTTC	CASSSDSAPSQYF
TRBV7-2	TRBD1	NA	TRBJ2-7	TGTGCCAGCAGCTTTCTCACGACAGGGCAAGTCTCCTACGAGCAGTACTTC	CASSFLTTGQVSYEQYF
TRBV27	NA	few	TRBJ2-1	TGTGCCAGCAGAACCCAAGGGGACACCAGTTACAATGAGCAGTTCTTC	CASRTQGDTSYNEQFF
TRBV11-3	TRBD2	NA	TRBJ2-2	TGTGCCAGCAGCTTCGGACTAGCGGCGAACACCGGGGAGCTGTTTTTT	CASSFGLAANTGELFF
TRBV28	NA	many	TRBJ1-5	TGTGCCAGCAGTTTACCGGGAGGTGGCAATCAGCCCCAGCATTTT	CASSLPGGGNQPQHF
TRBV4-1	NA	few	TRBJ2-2	TGCGCCAGCAGCCAAGTCAGGGGGGAGACCGGGGAGCTGTTTTTT	CASSQVRGETGELFF
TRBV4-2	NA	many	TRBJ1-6	TGTGCCAGCAGCCGCGAGGGGTCGATCGGAAATTCACCCCTCCACTTT	CASSREGSIGNSPLHF
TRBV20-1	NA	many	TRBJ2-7	TGCAGTGCTAGAGATCCCCGGGGGAGCTCCTACGAGCAGTACTTC	CSARDPRGSSYEQYF
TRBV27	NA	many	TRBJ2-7	TGTGCCAGCAGTTTATCAGGTGTCGGGTCATTCTACGAGCAGTACTTC	CASSLSGVGSFYEQYF
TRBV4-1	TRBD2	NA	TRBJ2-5	TGCGCCAGCCAAAGAAACTTACTAGCGGGGGGCCAAGAGACCCAGTACTTC	CASQRNLLAGGQETQYF
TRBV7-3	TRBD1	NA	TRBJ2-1	TGTGCCAGCAGCCGGGACAGCCACAATGAGCAGTTCTTC	CASSRDSHNEQFF
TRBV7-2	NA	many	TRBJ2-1	TGTGCCAGCAGCTTAGGGTGGGGGCCATACAATGAGCAGTTCTTC	CASSLGWGPYNEQFF
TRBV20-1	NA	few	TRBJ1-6	TGCAGTGCTAGCGGCGAGAGCTCCTATAATTCACCCCTCCACTTT	CSASGESSYNSPLHF
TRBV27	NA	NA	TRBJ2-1	TGTGCCAGCAGACGCGCCGGGACTGGGGGTTACAATGAGCAGTTCTTC	CASRRAGTGGYNEQFF
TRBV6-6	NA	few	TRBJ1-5	TGTGCCAGCGGCAGGGGCAATCAGCCCCAGCATTTT	CASGRGNQPQHF
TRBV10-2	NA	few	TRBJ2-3	TGCGCCAGCAGTGAGTCTGGAGCGGGTACGGGTACGCAGTATTTT	CASSESGAGTGTQYF
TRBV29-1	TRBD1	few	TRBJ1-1	TGCAGCGTTCCACCCGGGACAGTCAACACTGAAGCTTTCTTT	CSVPPGTVNTEAFF
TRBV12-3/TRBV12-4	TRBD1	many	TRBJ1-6	TGTGCCAGCAGTTTAGCGACAGGGACTAATTCACCCCTCCACTTT	CASSLATGTNSPLHF
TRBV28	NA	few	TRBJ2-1	TGTGCCAGCAGTTTAGGCCGGGGCCCGCGCTACAATGAGCAGTTCTTC	CASSLGRGPRYNEQFF
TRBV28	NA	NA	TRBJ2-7	TGTGCCAGCAGTCCCTCCCCTTCCTACGAGCAGTACTTC	CASSPSPSYEQYF
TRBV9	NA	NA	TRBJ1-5	TGTGCCAGCAGCGCGGACGACTTGACGCCCCAGCATTTT	CASSADDLTPQHF
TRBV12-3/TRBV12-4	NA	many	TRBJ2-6	TGTGCCAGCAGTTTAGCAAGTCCCGGGGGGGCCAACGTCCTGACTTTC	CASSLASPGGANVLTF
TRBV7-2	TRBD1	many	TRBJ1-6	TGTGCCAGCAGCAGAGACAGGGGCATGGCCCACTTT	CASSRDRGMAHF
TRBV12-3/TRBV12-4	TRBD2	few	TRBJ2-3	TGTGCCAGCAGTTTAGTTCAGCGGGGGGGCGTTACGCAGTATTTT	CASSLVQRGGVTQYF
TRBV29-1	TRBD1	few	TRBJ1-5	TGCAGCGTTGCGGTGATCGACGGGACAGGGTACAGGAGCAATCAGCCCCAGCATTTT	CSVAVIDGTGYRSNQPQHF
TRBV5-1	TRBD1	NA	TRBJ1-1	TGCGCCAGCAGCTCTTCAGGGGGTAACACTGAAGCTTTCTTT	CASSSSGGNTEAFF
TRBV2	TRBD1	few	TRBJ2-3	TGTGCCACCGTCAGGGACAGGAGCACAGATACGCAGTATTTT	CATVRDRSTDTQYF
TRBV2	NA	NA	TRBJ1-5	TGTGCCAGCAGTAGGGACACGTATCAGCCCCAGCATTTT	CASSRDTYQPQHF
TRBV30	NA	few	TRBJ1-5	TGTGCCTGGAGTAGCCGGGCTCAGCCCCAGCATTTT	CAWSSRAQPQHF
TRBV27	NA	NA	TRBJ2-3	TGTGCCAGCAGTTCCTCAGGGGTCCAACGGACAGATACGCAGTATTTT	CASSSSGVQRTDTQYF
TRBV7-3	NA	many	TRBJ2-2	TGTGCCAGCAGCTTATTGGAAGCCGGGGAGCTGTTTTTT	CASSLLEAGELFF
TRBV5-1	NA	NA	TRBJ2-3	TGCGCCAGCAGCAGGGACGGCACAGATACGCAGTATTTT	CASSRDGTDTQYF
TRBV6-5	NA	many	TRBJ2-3	TGTGCCACCTCCCCTGGGGGAACGCTGGGGGCAGATACGCAGTATTTT	CATSPGGTLGADTQYF
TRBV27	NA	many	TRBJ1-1	TGTGGGACGAAATCCCTGGGAGGCACTGAAGCTTTCTTT	CGTKSLGGTEAFF
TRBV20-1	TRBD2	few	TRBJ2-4	TGCAGTGCTCCCACCCTGAGCGGGGGGCTAGCCAAAAACATTCAGTACTTC	CSAPTLSGGLAKNIQYF
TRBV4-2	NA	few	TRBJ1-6	TGTGCCAGCAGCCCTGTGGGAGAGGATTCACCCCTCCACTTT	CASSPVGEDSPLHF
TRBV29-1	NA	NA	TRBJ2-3	TGCAGCGTGGCGGGGGCACAAACGGACAGCACAGATACGCGGTATTTT	CSVAGAQTDSTDTRYF
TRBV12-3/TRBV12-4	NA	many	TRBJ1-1	TGTGCCAGCAGTTTAAGGCGTACGGGTGGCACTGAAGCTTTCTTT	CASSLRRTGGTEAFF
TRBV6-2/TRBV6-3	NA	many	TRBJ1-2	TGTGCCAGCAGTTCCGACGGGTATGGCTACACCTTC	CASSSDGYGYTF
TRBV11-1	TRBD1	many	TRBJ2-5	TGTGCCAGCAGCCGGGACAGGGTAGAGACCCAGTACTTC	CASSRDRVETQYF
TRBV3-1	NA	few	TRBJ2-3	TGTGCCAGCAGCCTTCGGGGAGCTGCAACGCAGTATTTT	CASSLRGAATQYF
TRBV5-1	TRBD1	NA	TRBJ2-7	TGCGCCAGCAGCATCCTCGGGACAGGGGCTTCCGAGCAGTACTTC	CASSILGTGASEQYF
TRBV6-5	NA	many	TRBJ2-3	TGTGCCAGCAGCCAGGGAGCAGATACGCAGTATTTT	CASSQGADTQYF
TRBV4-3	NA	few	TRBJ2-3	TGCGCCAGCAGCCAATCCATCGGGGCAGGGATGTTGCCAGATACGCAGTATTTT	CASSQSIGAGMLPDTQYF
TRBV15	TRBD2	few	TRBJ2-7	TGTGCCACCAGCAGAGACACGGGGGGGTACGAGCAGTACTTC	CATSRDTGGYEQYF
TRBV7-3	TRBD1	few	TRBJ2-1	TGTGCCAGCAGCTTCGGGACAGGGGGCCCAAATGAGCAGTTCTTC	CASSFGTGGPNEQFF
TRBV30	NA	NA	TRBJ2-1	TGTGCCTGGAGTGTACGAGTCAAGAATGAGCAGTTCTTC	CAWSVRVKNEQFF
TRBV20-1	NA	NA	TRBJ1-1	TGCAGTGCTCCAACGGTGAACACTGAAGCTTTCTTT	CSAPTVNTEAFF
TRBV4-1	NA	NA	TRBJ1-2	TGCGCCAGCAGCCCCAGGACAGCGAATGGCTACACCTTC	CASSPRTANGYTF
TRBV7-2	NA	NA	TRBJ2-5	TGTGCCAGCAGCACTAGGACAGTTGAAGAGACCCAGTACTTC	CASSTRTVEETQYF
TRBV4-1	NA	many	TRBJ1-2	TGCGCCAGCAGCCAAGATAGGCAGGGACGCTACACCTTC	CASSQDRQGRYTF
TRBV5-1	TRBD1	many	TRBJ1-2	TGCGCCAGCAGCTTGGCCGGGACAGGGTATGGCTACACCTTC	CASSLAGTGYGYTF
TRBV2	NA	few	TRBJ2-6	TGTGCCAGCAGTGCAGGGGCCAACGTCCTGACTTTC	CASSAGANVLTF